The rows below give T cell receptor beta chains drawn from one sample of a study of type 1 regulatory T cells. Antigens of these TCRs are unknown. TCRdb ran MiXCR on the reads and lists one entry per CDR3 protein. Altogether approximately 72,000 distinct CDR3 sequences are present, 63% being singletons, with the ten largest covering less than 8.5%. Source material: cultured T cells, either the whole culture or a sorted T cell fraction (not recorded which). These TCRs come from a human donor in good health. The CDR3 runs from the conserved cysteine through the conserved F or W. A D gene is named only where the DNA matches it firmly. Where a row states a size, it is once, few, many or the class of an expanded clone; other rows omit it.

CASSVAAGGSSYNEQFF	TGTGCCAGCAGCGTGGCAGCGGGAGGGAGCTCCTACAATGAGCAGTTCTTC	TRBV9	TRBD2	17	few	TRBJ2-1
CASSPGGDTQYF	TGTGCCAGCAGCCCAGGAGGAGATACGCAGTATTTT	TRBV4-2	-	12	-	TRBJ2-3
CASRSTGGTEAFF	TGTGCCAGCAGATCAACAGGGGGCACTGAAGCTTTCTTT	TRBV3-1	TRBD1	13	-	TRBJ1-1
CSASPPTTGTGELFF	TGCAGTGCTAGTCCCCCAACTACCGGCACCGGGGAGCTGTTTTTT	TRBV20-1	-	15	-	TRBJ2-2
CASRPDSYEQYF	TGTGCCAGCCGGCCAGATAGTTACGAGCAGTACTTC	TRBV2	-	12	-	TRBJ2-7
CATKKGPPGADTQYF	TGTGCCACCAAAAAGGGTCCCCCGGGCGCAGATACGCAGTATTTT	TRBV15	-	15	-	TRBJ2-3
CASSLSAGPNYGYTF	TGCGCCAGCAGCTTGTCGGCAGGGCCTAACTATGGCTACACCTTC	TRBV5-1	-	15	-	TRBJ1-2
CAISPGLAGDEQFF	TGTGCCATCAGTCCGGGACTAGCGGGAGACGAGCAGTTCTTC	TRBV10-3	TRBD2	14	-	TRBJ2-1
CSAREFAEAFF	TGCAGTGCTAGAGAGTTCGCTGAAGCTTTCTTT	TRBV20-1	-	11	few	TRBJ1-1
CASSLSGPSNEKLFF	TGCGCCAGCAGCCTTAGCGGGCCTTCTAATGAAAAACTGTTTTTT	TRBV4-1	-	15	-	TRBJ1-4
CSGHTGTSGTDTQYF	TGCAGTGGACATACCGGGACTAGCGGCACAGATACGCAGTATTTT	TRBV20-1	TRBD2	15	few	TRBJ2-3
CASSESRSINEQFF	TGTGCCAGCAGTGAGTCCCGCAGTATCAATGAGCAGTTCTTC	TRBV2	-	14	few	TRBJ2-1
CASSLEGTTYEQYF	TGCGCCAGCAGCTTGGAGGGGACGACCTACGAGCAGTACTTC	TRBV5-1	-	14	-	TRBJ2-7
CASSEEGTASYNEQFF	TGTGCCAGCAGTGAAGAAGGGACAGCATCGTACAATGAGCAGTTCTTC	TRBV2	TRBD1	16	-	TRBJ2-1
CASSFLDVPTPPLHF	TGTGCCAGCAGCTTTCTGGACGTCCCTACACCCCCCCTCCACTTT	TRBV5-5	-	15	-	TRBJ1-6
CATNSSWTSGAYNEQFF	TGTGCCACCAACAGTTCCTGGACTAGCGGAGCCTACAATGAGCAGTTCTTC	TRBV15	TRBD2	17	-	TRBJ2-1
CASSQGGTANTGELFF	TGTGCCAGCAGCCAAGGTGGAACTGCGAACACCGGGGAGCTGTTTTTT	TRBV4-2	-	16	-	TRBJ2-2
CASIPGQVSYEQYF	TGTGCCAGCATTCCGGGACAGGTGTCCTACGAGCAGTACTTC	TRBV2	TRBD1	14	few	TRBJ2-7
CASTRTSGSFDTQYF	TGTGCCAGCACCAGGACTAGCGGGAGTTTCGATACGCAGTATTTT	TRBV6-5	TRBD2	15	-	TRBJ2-3
CASSTSLYEQYF	TGCGCCAGCAGTACCAGCCTCTACGAGCAGTACTTC	TRBV6-2/TRBV6-3	-	12	-	TRBJ2-7
CASGLPLRDWTGELFF	TGTGCTAGTGGTTTGCCCCTCAGGGATTGGACCGGGGAGCTGTTTTTT	TRBV12-5	-	16	once	TRBJ2-2
CASSPSVSYEQYF	TGTGCCAGCTCACCATCAGTCTCCTACGAGCAGTACTTC	TRBV18	-	13	-	TRBJ2-7
CASSLRGTRADTQYF	TGCGCCAGCAGCTTGCGTGGGACTAGGGCAGATACGCAGTATTTT	TRBV5-1	TRBD2	15	few	TRBJ2-3
CATPWDRPSYEQYF	TGTGCCACCCCTTGGGACAGACCATCCTACGAGCAGTACTTC	TRBV10-3	TRBD1	14	-	TRBJ2-7
CAISDQTAVLAVRNEQFF	TGTGCCATCAGTGATCAGACAGCCGTGCTAGCGGTGCGCAATGAGCAGTTCTTC	TRBV10-3	TRBD2	18	-	TRBJ2-1
CASSLLQESGANVLTF	TGTGCCAGCAGTCTCCTCCAGGAGTCTGGGGCCAACGTCCTGACTTTC	TRBV6-6	-	16	-	TRBJ2-6
CSVVGWGRVGYTF	TGCAGCGTTGTCGGCTGGGGGAGGGTCGGCTACACCTTC	TRBV29-1	-	13	once	TRBJ1-2
CSARSPSGTPYEQYF	TGCAGTGCTAGAAGTCCTAGCGGGACTCCCTACGAGCAGTACTTC	TRBV20-1	TRBD2	15	-	TRBJ2-7
CASSLGPGAHEQYF	TGTGCCAGCAGCTTGGGGCCGGGAGCCCACGAGCAGTACTTC	TRBV5-5	-	14	-	TRBJ2-7
CASSFYGNSPLHF	TGTGCCAGCAGCTTCTACGGGAATTCACCCCTCCACTTT	TRBV5-6	-	13	-	TRBJ1-6
CSVSQGASYEQYF	TGCAGCGTATCGCAGGGGGCTTCCTACGAGCAGTACTTC	TRBV29-1	TRBD1	13	many	TRBJ2-7
CASSWGQGVVDEQFF	TGTGCCAGCAGCTGGGGACAGGGGGTGGTCGATGAGCAGTTCTTC	TRBV7-2	TRBD1	15	-	TRBJ2-1
CASSLGTGGEQYF	TGTGCCAGCAGCCTTGGGACTGGTGGCGAGCAGTACTTC	TRBV3-1	-	13	-	TRBJ2-7
CASTPTSGFNNEQFF	TGCGCCAGCACGCCGACTAGCGGATTTAACAATGAGCAGTTCTTC	TRBV5-1	TRBD2	15	-	TRBJ2-1
CASSRTYETYEQYF	TGTGCCAGCAGCCGGACATACGAGACCTACGAGCAGTACTTC	TRBV3-1	-	14	-	TRBJ2-7
CASSPVSESYEQYF	TGTGCCAGCAGTCCAGTGAGCGAGTCCTACGAGCAGTACTTC	TRBV6-1	-	14	-	TRBJ2-7
CASSFLSGTGWTGANVLTF	TGTGCCAGCAGTTTTCTGTCCGGGACAGGGTGGACTGGGGCCAACGTCCTGACTTTC	TRBV28	TRBD1	19	-	TRBJ2-6
CASSFQSGQGGRQPQHF	TGTGCCAGCAGCTTTCAGAGTGGCCAGGGAGGAAGGCAGCCCCAGCATTTT	TRBV11-3	-	17	-	TRBJ1-5